The clone carrying this T cell receptor beta chain showed up just a few times. The data stem from a study of human T cells and chemical hapten exposure. Trimming left V 3 bases short and J 3 bases short, with 10 bases between. Looked up from germline, CDR1 is SGHDT and CDR2 is YYEEEE. This CDR3 has 14 amino acids. The time point denotes: healthy volunteer bleed at 6 weeks. Total RNA was isolated from unfractionated whole blood. TCRdb processed the RACE reads anew with MiXCR; each CDR3 protein has one entry. The data contain about 77,000 distinct CDR3 sequences, 8.5% to 10% of them seen just once; the ten biggest clones take up about 1.7%.

The source material was whole blood. This clonotype was sampled from a female donor in good health. Some clones in this sample may be carry-over from other donors' samples. This chain uses TRBV5-6 with TRBJ2-1; unclear D gene. The CDR3 DNA follows: TGTGCCAGCAGCTCCACTGCAAGCTACAATGAGCAGTTCTTC. It specifies CASSSTASYNEQFF.